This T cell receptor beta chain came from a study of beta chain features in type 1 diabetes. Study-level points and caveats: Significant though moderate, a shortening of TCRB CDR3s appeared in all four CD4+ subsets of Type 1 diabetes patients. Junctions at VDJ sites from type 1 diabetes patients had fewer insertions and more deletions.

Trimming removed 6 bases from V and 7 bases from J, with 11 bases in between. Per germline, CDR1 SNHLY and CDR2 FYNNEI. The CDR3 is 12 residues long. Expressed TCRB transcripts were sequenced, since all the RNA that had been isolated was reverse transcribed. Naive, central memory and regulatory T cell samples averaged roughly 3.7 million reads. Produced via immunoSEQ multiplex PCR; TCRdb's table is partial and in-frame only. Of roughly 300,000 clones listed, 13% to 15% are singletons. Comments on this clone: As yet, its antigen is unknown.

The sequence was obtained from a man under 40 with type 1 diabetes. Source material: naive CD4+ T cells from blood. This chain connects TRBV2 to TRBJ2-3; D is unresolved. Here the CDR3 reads CASRETGYTQYF. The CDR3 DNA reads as TGTGCCAGCAGGGAGACTGGATATACGCAGTATTTT.